This passage covers 9 T cell receptor beta chains from one sample sequenced in a study of shared clonotypes between healthy human individuals. Sequencing used immunoSEQ multiplex PCR; TCRdb keeps in-frame clones, though not all of them. Of just over 2,000,000 clones detected, around 95% appear once; the ten largest clones hold roughly 0.13%. Sequenced material: naive CD4+ T cells sorted from blood. Indicated subset: CD45RA+ positively selected. These receptors were collected from a man younger than 30 in good health.

V and J are TRBV10-3 and TRBJ1-1, with D possibly matching TRBD1 (6 bases). V gave up 6 bases and J gave up 1 base, with 9 bases separating them. The CDR3 is made up of 13 amino acids. In germline, CDR1 is ENHRY, CDR2 SYGVKD. CDR3 region: CAIRRQENTEAFF. The CDR3 DNA sequence: TGTGCCATCAGACGACAGGAGAACACTGAAGCTTTCTTT.

The chain employs TRBV5-1 and TRBJ2-2; 7 positions match TRBD2. This CDR3 has 13 amino acids. CDR1 and CDR2 (germline): SGHRS, YFSETQ. After removal of 6 bases from V and 7 bases from J, the junction contained 6 bases not matched to a gene. The CDR3 bases are TGCGCCAGCACCTGGGAGGGCTTCGGGGAGCTGTTTTTT. Its protein product is CASTWEGFGELFF.

V is TRBV28 and J is TRBJ2-7, with 9 positions matching TRBD1. The trim removed 4 bases at V and 0 bases at J, leaving 10 bases unmatched. Per the germline V gene, CDR1 is MDHEN and CDR2 is SYDVKM. This CDR3 region has 17 residues. In DNA form, the CDR3 reads TGTGCCAGCAGTTCACCCGCGGGACAGGGTCCCTCCTACGAGCAGTACTTC. Protein product: CASSSPAGQGPSYEQYF.

The chain carries TRBV11-2 and TRBJ1-6; maybe TRBD1 (6 bases). In germline, CDR1 is SGHAT, CDR2 FQNNGV. There are 14 residues in the CDR3. The germline V and J ends were trimmed by 5 bases and 9 bases, with 14 bases remaining between them. CDR3 protein: CASSSAGAASPLHF. The CDR3 DNA reads TGTGCCAGCAGCAGCGCGGGGGCCGCTTCACCCCTCCACTTT.

The chain employs TRBV10-1 and TRBJ2-3, with 7 bases matching TRBD2. Germline values: CDR1 WNHNN, CDR2 SYGVQD (reference sequence). Trimming took 3 bases from V and 4 from J; bases not matched to a gene: 4. The CDR3 loop spans 14 amino acids. In DNA, the CDR3 is TGCGCCAGCAGTGAAGCGGGGCGCGCAGATACGCAGTATTTT. This sequence encodes CASSEAGRADTQYF.

With regard to this clone: A much larger clone differs from this one at a single base, so this may be a read error. This rearrangement joins TRBV9 to TRBJ1-2; a weak D match, TRBD1 (6 bases). Per the germline V gene, CDR1 is SGDLS and CDR2 is YYNGEE. The CDR3 runs to 17 residues. The CDR3 DNA reads TGTGCCAACAGCGTAGCCCCCTCGTCGGCAGGGGACTATGGCTACACCTTC. Amino acids: CANSVAPSSAGDYGYTF.

The chain combines TRBV4-1 with TRBJ2-3, with 9 bases identical to TRBD2. Losses at the gene ends were 3 bases for V and 2 bases for J; bases not matched to a gene: 9. Germline V gives CDR1 MGHRA, CDR2 YSYEKL. CDR3 length: 17 residues. The CDR3 DNA reads as TGCGCCAGCAGCCAGCCCATCAGCGGGAGGTACACAGATACGCAGTATTTT. The encoded protein is CASSQPISGRYTDTQYF.

The chain combines TRBV27 with TRBJ2-1; 14 bases map to TRBD2. Germline CDR1 and CDR2: MNHEY and SMNVEV (reference sequence). The J segment lost 8 bases and the V segment lost 5 bases, leaving 5 bases of the junction unmatched. This CDR3 comprises 15 residues. This CDR3 is CASSTGTSGSYEQFF. The CDR3 DNA reads TGTGCCAGCAGTACCGGGACTAGCGGGAGCTATGAGCAGTTCTTC.

V is TRBV7-6 and J is TRBJ1-6, with D uncertain. V was shortened by 2 bases and J by 5 bases, with 13 bases between the two germline ends. The CDR3 has 16 residues. Per germline, CDR1 SGHVS and CDR2 FNYEAQ. CDR3 sequence reads: CASSLSPPENNSPLHF. DNA for the CDR3: TGTGCCAGCAGCTTATCCCCCCCAGAGAATAATTCACCCCTCCACTTT.